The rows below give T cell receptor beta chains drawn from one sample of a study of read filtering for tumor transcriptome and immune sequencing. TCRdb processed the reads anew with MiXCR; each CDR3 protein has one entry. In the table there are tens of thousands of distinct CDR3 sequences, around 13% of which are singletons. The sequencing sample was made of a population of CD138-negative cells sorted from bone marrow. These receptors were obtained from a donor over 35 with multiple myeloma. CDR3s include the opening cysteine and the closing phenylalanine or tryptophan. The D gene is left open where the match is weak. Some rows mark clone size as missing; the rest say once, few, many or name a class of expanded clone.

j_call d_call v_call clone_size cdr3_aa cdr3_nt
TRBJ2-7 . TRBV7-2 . CASSLAGDTTYEQYF TGTGCCAGCAGCTTAGCCGGGGACACAACCTACGAGCAGTACTTC
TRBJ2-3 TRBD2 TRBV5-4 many CASSFGGRRDTQYF TGTGCCAGCAGCTTCGGCGGGAGAAGGGATACGCAGTATTTT
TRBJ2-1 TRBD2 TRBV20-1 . CSAGGLAGVDNEQSF TGCAGTGCTGGGGGACTAGCGGGAGTTGACAATGAGCAGTCCTTC
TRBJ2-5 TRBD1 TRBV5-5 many CASSLVQGTQETQYF TGTGCCAGCAGCTTGGTACAGGGGACACAAGAGACCCAGTACTTC
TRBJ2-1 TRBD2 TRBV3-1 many CASSQDWSGIKNEQFF TGTGCCAGCAGCCAAGATTGGAGCGGGATTAAAAATGAGCAGTTCTTC
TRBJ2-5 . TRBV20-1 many CSARDPRDEETQYF TGCAGTGCTAGAGATCCAAGGGACGAAGAGACCCAGTACTTC
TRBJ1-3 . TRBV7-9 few CASSLEPAGNTIYF TGTGCCAGCAGCTTAGAACCTGCGGGAAACACCATATATTTT
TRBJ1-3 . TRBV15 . CATSRGGVSGNTIYF TGTGCCACCAGCAGAGGAGGGGTGTCTGGAAACACCATATATTTT
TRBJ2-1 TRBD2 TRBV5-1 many CASRPGTSGGYNEQFF TGCGCCAGCAGGCCAGGGACTAGCGGGGGATACAATGAGCAGTTCTTC
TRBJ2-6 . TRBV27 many CASSPRPGALSGANVLIF TGTGCCAGCAGTCCGCGGCCAGGGGCTTTAAGTGGGGCCAACGTCCTGATTTTC
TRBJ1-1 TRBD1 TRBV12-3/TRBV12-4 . CVGGTVGGSYTEAFF TGTGTCGGCGGGACAGTAGGGGGTTCGTACACTGAAGCTTTCTTT
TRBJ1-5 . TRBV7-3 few CASSEGSSGVTDTQHF TGTGCCAGCAGCGAAGGATCTAGCGGGGTCACAGATACGCAGCATTTT
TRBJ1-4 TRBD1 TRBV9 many CASSGTGDATNEKLFF TGTGCCAGCAGCGGGACAGGGGATGCAACTAATGAAAAACTGTTTTTT
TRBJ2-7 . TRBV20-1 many CSASVIARRAYEQYF TGCAGTGCTAGTGTAATAGCTCGAAGGGCCTACGAGCAGTACTTC
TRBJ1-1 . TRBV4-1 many CASSQRTGATEAFF TGCGCCAGCAGCCAGCGTACAGGAGCCACTGAAGCTTTCTTT
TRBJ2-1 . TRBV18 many CASSPTLLRATYNEQFF TGTGCCAGCTCACCTACGCTTCTGCGGGCGACCTACAATGAGCAGTTCTTC
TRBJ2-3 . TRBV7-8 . CASSLVAVSSTDTQYF TGTGCCAGCAGCTTAGTCGCGGTCTCTAGCACAGATACGCAGTATTTT
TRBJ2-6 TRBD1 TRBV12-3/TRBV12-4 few CASSTRQGGTLSGANVLTF TGTGCCAGCAGTACCCGACAGGGGGGAACGCTCTCTGGGGCCAACGTCCTGACTTTC